This note documents a single T cell receptor beta chain sequence. The germline CDR1 and CDR2 sequences are MNHEY and SVGEGT. The CDR3 contains 16 residues. V shed 2 bases and J 6 bases; nucleotides not matched to a gene: 9. Participant age was about 18 to 100 years, and participants resided in fewer than 25 US areas. Source study methods: Estimation of nucleated cell counts relied on the amplification of reference gene primers. Using immunoSEQ multiplex PCR, the repertoire was profiled, and TCRdb retains in-frame clones only, with some absent. V, J and clone size are those of that table, while D and trimming were read from the DNA. Of around 310,000 clones listed, roughly 91% were seen once; the top ten hold roughly a tenth. This sample was taken from a study of blood T cell repertoires in COVID-19.

This clonotype was obtained from a woman aged 30 to 39 who had recovered from COVID-19. V usage is TRBV6-2 or TRBV6-3 and J usage is TRBJ1-5; 8 positions agree with TRBD1. Input material: PBMCs or T cells enriched from blood (not recorded which). CDR3 in DNA: TGTGCCAGCAGTTACCCGGACAGGGATATTGGTCAGCCCCAGCATTTT. This codes for CASSYPDRDIGQPQHF.